This TCR beta chain is drawn from a study of T cell responses to AZD1222 COVID-19 vaccine. Regarding the study as a whole: A mostly white British donor set with more females was recruited, and clonal diversity was possibly underestimated. Of the AZD1222 recipients, only five or six were seropositive at baseline. After the peak T cell response, and only then, were repertoires sampled. The study reported that nearly half of spike-specific TCRs target unmutated variant regions.

This clone has only a few counts. The antigen is undetermined. This CDR3 comprises 15 residues. The germline V gene has CDR1 MNHEY and CDR2 SVGAGI. The trim removed 3 bases at V and 4 bases at J, leaving 5 bases unmatched. Assay: immunoSEQ multiplex PCR; the TCRdb copy retains only in-frame clones and omits some. The sample shows 170,000 or so clones, over 75% of them seen only once. The sample was peripheral blood, taken on day 0 of AZD1222 vaccination. V is TRBV6-5 and J is TRBJ2-7; 11 positions agree with TRBD1. The sequence came from an adult in good health. The CDR3 nucleotides read TGTGCCAGCAGTTATAGAGGACAGGGGGCATACGAGCAGTACTTC. Translated, it gives CASSYRGQGAYEQYF.